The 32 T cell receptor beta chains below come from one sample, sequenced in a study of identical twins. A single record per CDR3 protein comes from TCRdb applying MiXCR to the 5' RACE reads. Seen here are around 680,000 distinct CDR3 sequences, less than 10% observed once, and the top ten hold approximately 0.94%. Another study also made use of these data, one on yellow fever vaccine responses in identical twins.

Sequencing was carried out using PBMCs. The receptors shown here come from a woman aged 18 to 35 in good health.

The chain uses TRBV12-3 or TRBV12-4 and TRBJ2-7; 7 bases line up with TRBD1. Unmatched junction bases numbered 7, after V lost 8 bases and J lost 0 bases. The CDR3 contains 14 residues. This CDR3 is CASGLQGFSYEQYF. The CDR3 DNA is TGTGCCAGCGGATTACAGGGGTTCTCCTACGAGCAGTACTTC.

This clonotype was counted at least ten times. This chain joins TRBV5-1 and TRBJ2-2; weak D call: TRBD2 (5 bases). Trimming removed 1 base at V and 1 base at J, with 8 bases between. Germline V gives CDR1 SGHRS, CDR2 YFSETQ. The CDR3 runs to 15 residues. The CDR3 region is CASSLLGLNTGELFF. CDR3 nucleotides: TGCGCCAGCAGCTTGCTCGGACTGAACACCGGGGAGCTGTTTTTT.

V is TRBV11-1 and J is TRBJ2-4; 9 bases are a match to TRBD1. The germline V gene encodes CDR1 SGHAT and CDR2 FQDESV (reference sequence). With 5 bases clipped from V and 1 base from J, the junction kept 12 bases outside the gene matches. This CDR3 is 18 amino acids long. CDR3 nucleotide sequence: TGTGCCAGCAGCCCCCCCGCCGGGACAGGGCCCGCCAAAAACATTCAGTACTTC. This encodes CASSPPAGTGPAKNIQYF.

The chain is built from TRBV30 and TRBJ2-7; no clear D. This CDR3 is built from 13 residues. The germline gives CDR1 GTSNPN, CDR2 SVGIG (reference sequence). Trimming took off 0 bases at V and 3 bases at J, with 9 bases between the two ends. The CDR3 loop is CAWSVIEHYEQYF. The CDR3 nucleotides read TGTGCCTGGAGTGTAATCGAGCACTACGAGCAGTACTTC. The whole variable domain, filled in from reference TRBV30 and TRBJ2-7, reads SQTIHQWPATLVQPVGSPLSLECTVEGTSNPNLYWYRQAAGRGLQLLFYSVGIGQISSEVPQNLSASRPQDRQFILSSKKLLLSDSGFYLCAWSVIEHYEQYFGPGTRLTVT.

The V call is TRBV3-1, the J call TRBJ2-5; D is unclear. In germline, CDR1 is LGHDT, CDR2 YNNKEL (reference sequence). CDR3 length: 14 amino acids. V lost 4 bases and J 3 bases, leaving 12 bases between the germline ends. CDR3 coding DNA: TGTGCCAGCAGCCCGCGTATGGTCAAAGAGACCCAGTACTTC. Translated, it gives CASSPRMVKETQYF.

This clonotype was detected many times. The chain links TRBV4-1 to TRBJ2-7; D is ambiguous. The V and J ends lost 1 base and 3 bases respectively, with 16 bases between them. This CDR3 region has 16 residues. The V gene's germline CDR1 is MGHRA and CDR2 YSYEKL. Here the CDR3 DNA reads TGCGCCAGCAGCCAAGCAGGCGGCGATTTCAACTACGAGCAGTACTTC. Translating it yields CASSQAGGDFNYEQYF.

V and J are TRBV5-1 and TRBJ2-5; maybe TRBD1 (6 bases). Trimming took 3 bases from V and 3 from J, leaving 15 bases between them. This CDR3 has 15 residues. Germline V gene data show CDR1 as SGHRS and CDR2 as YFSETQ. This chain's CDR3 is CASSSEPWTEETQYF. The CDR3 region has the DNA TGCGCCAGCAGCTCCGAACCATGGACAGAAGAGACCCAGTACTTC.

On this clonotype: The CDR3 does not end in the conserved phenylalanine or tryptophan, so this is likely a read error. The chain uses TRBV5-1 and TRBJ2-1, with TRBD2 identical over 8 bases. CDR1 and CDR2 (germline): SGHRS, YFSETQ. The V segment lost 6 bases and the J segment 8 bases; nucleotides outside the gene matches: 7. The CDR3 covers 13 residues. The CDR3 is CASTGGGIDEQFL. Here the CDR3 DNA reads TGCGCCAGCACCGGGGGGGGGATAGATGAGCAGTTCCTC.

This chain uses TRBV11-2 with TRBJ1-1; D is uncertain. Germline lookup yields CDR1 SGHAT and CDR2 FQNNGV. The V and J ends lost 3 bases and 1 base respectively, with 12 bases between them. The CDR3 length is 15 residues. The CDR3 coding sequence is TGTGCCAGCAGCTTCACGGTCATCGGGAACACTGAAGCTTTCTTT. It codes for CASSFTVIGNTEAFF.

The DNA of the CDR3 is TGTGCCAGCAGTTTAACGGGCAGCAAGAACACTGAAGCTTTCTTT. Translating it yields CASSLTGSKNTEAFF. J is TRBJ1-1 and V is TRBV27; no firm D call. Trimming stripped 2 bases from V and 1 base from J, with 11 bases between. The germline V gene has CDR1 MNHEY and CDR2 SMNVEV (reference sequence). CDR3 length: 15 residues.

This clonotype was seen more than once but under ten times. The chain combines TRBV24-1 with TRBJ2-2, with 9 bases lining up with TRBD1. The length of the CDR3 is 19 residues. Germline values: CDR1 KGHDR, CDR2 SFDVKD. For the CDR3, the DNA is TGTGCGGCGGCCCGGGGTAGCGACAGGGGGACAACGAACACCGGGGAGCTGTTTTTT. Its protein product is CAAARGSDRGTTNTGELFF.

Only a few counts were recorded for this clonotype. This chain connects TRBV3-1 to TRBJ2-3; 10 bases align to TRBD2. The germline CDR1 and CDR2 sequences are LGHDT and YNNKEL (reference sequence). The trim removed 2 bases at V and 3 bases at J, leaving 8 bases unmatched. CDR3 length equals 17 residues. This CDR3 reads CASSQKLAGGTTDTQYF. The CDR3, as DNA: TGTGCCAGCAGCCAAAAGTTAGCGGGGGGAACAACAGATACGCAGTATTTT.

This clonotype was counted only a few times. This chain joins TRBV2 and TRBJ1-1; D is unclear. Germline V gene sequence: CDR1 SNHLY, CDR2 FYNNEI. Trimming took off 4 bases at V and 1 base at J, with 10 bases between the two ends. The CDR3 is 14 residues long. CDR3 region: CASSVREGNTEAFF. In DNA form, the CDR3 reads TGTGCCAGCAGTGTACGGGAGGGGAACACTGAAGCTTTCTTT.

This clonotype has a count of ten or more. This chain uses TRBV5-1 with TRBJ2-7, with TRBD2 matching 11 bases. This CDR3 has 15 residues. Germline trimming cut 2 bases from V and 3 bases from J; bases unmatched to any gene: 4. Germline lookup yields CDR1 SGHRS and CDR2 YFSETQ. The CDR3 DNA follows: TGCGCCAGCAGCTTAACTAGCGGGAGTCTCTACGAGCAGTACTTC. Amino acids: CASSLTSGSLYEQYF.

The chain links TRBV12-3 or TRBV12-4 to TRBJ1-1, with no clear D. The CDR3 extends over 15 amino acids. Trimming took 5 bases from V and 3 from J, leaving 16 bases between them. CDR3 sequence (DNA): TGTGCCAGCAGTCGGGGTTCCAGCGGGGACACTGAAGCTTTCTTT. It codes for CASSRGSSGDTEAFF.

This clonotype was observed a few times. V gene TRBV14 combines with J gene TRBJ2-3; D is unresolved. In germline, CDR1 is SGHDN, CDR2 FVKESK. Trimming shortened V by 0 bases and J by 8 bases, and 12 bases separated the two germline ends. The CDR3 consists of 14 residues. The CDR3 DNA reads TGTGCCAGCAGCCAAGAAGTCTACGTTGGTACGCAGTATTTT. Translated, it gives CASSQEVYVGTQYF.

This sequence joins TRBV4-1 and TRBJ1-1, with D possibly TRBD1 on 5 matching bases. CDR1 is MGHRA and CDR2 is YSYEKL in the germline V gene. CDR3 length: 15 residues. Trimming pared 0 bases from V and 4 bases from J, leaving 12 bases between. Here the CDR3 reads CASSQEPRGGTEAFF. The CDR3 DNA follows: TGCGCCAGCAGCCAAGAGCCGCGGGGGGGCACTGAAGCTTTCTTT.

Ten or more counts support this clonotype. The CDR3 DNA sequence: TGTGCCAGCAAGGGTCAAGACTACGAGCAGTACTTC. Residues: CASKGQDYEQYF. V is TRBV2 and J is TRBJ2-7; D uncertain. Germline assignment: CDR1 SNHLY and CDR2 FYNNEI. V lost 7 bases and J lost 3, with 10 bases in between. The CDR3 is 12 amino acids. Complete variable domain (other parts from reference TRBV2 and TRBJ2-7): EPEVTQTPSHQVTQMGQEVILRCVPISNHLYFYWYRQILGQKVEFLVSFYNNEISEKSEIFDDQFSVERPDGSNFTLKIRSTKLEDSAMYFCASKGQDYEQYFGPGTRLTVT.

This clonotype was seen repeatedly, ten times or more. CDR3 coding DNA: TGCAGTGCTAGAGATCTTGAGGGACGGACTGAAGCTTTCTTT. Protein: CSARDLEGRTEAFF. The chain carries TRBV20-1 and TRBJ1-1, with a possible D match to TRBD1 (5 bases). The ends were cut back, 0 bases at V and 5 bases at J, with 13 bases in the middle. The germline CDR1 and CDR2 sequences are DFQATT and SNEGSKA (reference sequence). This CDR3 contains 14 residues.

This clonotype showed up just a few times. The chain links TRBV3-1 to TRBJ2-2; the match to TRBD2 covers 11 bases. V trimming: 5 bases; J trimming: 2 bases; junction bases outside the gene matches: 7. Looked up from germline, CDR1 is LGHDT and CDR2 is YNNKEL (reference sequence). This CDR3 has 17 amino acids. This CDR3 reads CASSILGTSGNTGELFF. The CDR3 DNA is TGTGCCAGCAGCATCCTGGGGACTAGCGGAAACACCGGGGAGCTGTTTTTT.

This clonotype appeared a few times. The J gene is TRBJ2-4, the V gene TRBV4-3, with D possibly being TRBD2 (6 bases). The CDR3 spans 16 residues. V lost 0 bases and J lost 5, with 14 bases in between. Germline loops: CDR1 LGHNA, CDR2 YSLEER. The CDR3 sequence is CASSQESGGMENIQYF. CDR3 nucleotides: TGCGCCAGCAGCCAAGAAAGTGGCGGGATGGAAAACATTCAGTACTTC.

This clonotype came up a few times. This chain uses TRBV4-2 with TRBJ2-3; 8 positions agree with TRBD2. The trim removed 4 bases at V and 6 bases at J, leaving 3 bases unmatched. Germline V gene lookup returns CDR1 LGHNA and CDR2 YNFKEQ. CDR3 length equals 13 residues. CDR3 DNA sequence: TGTGCCAGCAGCCCACGACTAGCGGATACGCAGTATTTT. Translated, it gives CASSPRLADTQYF.

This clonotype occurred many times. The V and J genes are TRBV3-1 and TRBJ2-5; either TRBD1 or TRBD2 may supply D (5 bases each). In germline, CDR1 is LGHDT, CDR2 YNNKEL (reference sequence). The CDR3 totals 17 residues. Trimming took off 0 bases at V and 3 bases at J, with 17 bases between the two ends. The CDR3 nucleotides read TGTGCCAGCAGCCAAGACGGGACCGCTTTACTTAAAGAGACCCAGTACTTC. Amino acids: CASSQDGTALLKETQYF.

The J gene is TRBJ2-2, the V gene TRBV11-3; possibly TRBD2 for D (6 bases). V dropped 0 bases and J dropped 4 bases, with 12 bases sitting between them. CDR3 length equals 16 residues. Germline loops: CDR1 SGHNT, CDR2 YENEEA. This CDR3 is CASSLDRGGATGELFF. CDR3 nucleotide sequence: TGTGCCAGCAGCTTAGATCGAGGAGGGGCCACCGGGGAGCTGTTTTTT.

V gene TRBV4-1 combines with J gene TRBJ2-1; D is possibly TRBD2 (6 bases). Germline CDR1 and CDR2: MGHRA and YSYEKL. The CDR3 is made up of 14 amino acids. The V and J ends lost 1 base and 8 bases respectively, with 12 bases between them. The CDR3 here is CASSQAGGNDEQFF. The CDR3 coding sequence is TGCGCCAGCAGCCAAGCTGGAGGGAACGATGAGCAGTTCTTC.

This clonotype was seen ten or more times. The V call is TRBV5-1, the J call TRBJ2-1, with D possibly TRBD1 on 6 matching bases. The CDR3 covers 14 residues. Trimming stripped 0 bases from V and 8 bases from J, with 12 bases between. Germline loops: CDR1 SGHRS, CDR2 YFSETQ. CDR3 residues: CASSLGGLTDEQFF. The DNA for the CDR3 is TGCGCCAGCAGCTTGGGGGGGCTTACCGATGAGCAGTTCTTC. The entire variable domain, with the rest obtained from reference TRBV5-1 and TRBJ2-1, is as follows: KAGVTQTPRYLIKTRGQQVTLSCSPISGHRSVSWYQQTPGQGLQFLFEYFSETQRNKGNFPGRFSGRQFSNSRSEMNVSTLELGDSALYLCASSLGGLTDEQFFGPGTRLTVL.

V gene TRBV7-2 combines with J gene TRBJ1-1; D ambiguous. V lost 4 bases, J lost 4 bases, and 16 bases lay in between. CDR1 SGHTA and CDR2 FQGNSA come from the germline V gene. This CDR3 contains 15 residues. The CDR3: CASSSRGRVRTEAFF. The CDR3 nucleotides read TGTGCCAGCAGCTCCCGCGGTCGAGTGCGCACTGAAGCTTTCTTT. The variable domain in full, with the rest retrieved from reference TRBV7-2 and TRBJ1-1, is GAGVSQSPSNKVTEKGKDVELRCDPISGHTALYWYRQSLGQGLEFLIYFQGNSAPDKSGLPSDRFSAERTGGSVSTLTIQRTQQEDSAVYLCASSSRGRVRTEAFFGQGTRLTVV.

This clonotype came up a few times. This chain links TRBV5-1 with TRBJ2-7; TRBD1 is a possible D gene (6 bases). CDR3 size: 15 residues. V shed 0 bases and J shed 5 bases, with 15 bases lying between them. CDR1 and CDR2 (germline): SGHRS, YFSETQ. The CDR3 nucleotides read TGCGCCAGCAGCTTGGCTGCCAGGGGAATCCACGAGCAGTACTTC. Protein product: CASSLAARGIHEQYF.

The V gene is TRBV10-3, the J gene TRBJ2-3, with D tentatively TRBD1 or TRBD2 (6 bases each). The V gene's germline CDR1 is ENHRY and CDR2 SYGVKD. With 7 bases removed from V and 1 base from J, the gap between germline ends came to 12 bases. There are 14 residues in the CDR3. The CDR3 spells CAITPGAGTDTQYF. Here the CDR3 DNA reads TGTGCCATCACCCCGGGGGCTGGCACAGATACGCAGTATTTT.

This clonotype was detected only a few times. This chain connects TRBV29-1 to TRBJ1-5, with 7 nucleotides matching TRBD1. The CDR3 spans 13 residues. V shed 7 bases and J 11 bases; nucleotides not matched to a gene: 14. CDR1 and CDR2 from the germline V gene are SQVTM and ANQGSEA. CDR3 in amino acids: CSAGQAGGSAQHF. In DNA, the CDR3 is TGCAGCGCTGGACAGGCCGGGGGATCAGCCCAGCATTTT.

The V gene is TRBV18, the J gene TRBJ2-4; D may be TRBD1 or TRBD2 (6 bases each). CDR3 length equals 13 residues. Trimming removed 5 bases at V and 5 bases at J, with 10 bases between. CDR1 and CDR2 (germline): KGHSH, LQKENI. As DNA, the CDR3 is TGTGCCAGCTCAGGGGGGCGCGAAAACATTCAGTACTTC. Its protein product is CASSGGRENIQYF.

In DNA form, the CDR3 reads TGTGCCAGCAGTTTTGCGCGGGAGCCTGACGAGCAGTACTTC. Amino acid sequence: CASSFAREPDEQYF. The chain is built from TRBV12-3 or TRBV12-4 and TRBJ2-7; 7 bases match TRBD2. V dropped 3 bases and J dropped 5; count of bases not matched to a gene: 7. This CDR3 spans 14 amino acids.